A single TCR beta chain is shown here with its context. The CDR3 spans 16 residues. Trimming cost V 5 bases and J 1 base; bases outside gene matches: 10. Germline assignment: CDR1 SGHTA and CDR2 FQGNSA. This entry is derived from a study of blood T cell repertoires in COVID-19. Overall study context: Sites in the United States, Italy and Spain provided acute and convalescent COVID-19 samples. PBMCs, B-cell-depleted T cells, or T cells were the source of the cDNA or gDNA that made up the material.

As processed by the authors: Estimated nucleated cell counts came from reference gene primer amplification. Sequencing used immunoSEQ multiplex PCR; TCRdb keeps in-frame clones, though not all of them. The V and J calls and clone size were taken over from that table, and D and trimming were inferred from the DNA. Altogether 130,000 to 150,000 clones are present, about four fifths being singletons, with the ten largest covering 3.5% to 4%. The source material was peripheral blood. The clonotype originates from a man between 65 and 79 years old who had recovered from COVID-19. This sequence joins TRBV7-2 and TRBJ2-5; TRBD2 matches 7 bases. CDR3 region: CASSLGWEGPQETQYF. For the CDR3, the DNA is TGTGCCAGCAGCCTCGGTTGGGAGGGCCCCCAAGAGACCCAGTACTTC.